These 21 T cell receptor beta chains came from one sample sequenced in a study of blood T cells in healthy people across ages. Primed by a sample-barcoded 5' primer and a J-beta primer mix, a second PCR proceeded for about 7 to 12 cycles. One entry per CDR3 protein, called by TCRdb with MiXCR from the 5' RACE reads. The data show about 1.6 million distinct CDR3 sequences, about 31% seen once. Sequenced: blood. These receptors all come from a woman in her twenties or thirties in good health.

This clonotype was observed a handful of times. The rearrangement uses TRBV7-2 and TRBJ2-1, with 8 bases lining up with TRBD2. This CDR3 is 13 amino acids long. Per germline, CDR1 SGHTA and CDR2 FQGNSA. The V gene end was trimmed by 3 bases and the J gene end by 9 bases; junction bases not matched to a gene: 4. CDR3 nucleotides: TGTGCCAGCAGCTTTTCGGGGGGGCGTGAGCAGTTCTTC. It yields the protein CASSFSGGREQFF.

The V call is TRBV24-1, the J call TRBJ1-1; D ambiguous. CDR3 length: 13 residues. Germline loops: CDR1 KGHDR, CDR2 SFDVKD. The ends were cut back, 3 bases at V and 1 base at J, with 5 bases in the middle. The CDR3: CATSDSRNTEAFF. The DNA of the CDR3 is TGTGCCACCAGTGATAGTCGGAACACTGAAGCTTTCTTT.

This clonotype was observed a few times. V gene TRBV28 combines with J gene TRBJ1-5; D not resolved. V was trimmed by 6 bases and J by 5 bases, leaving 17 bases between them. The CDR3 has 15 residues. CDR1 and CDR2 (germline): MDHEN, SYDVKM. CDR3 residues: CASSSPRRKDQPQHF. Written as DNA, the CDR3 is TGTGCCAGCAGCAGCCCACGGAGGAAGGATCAGCCCCAGCATTTT. Full variable domain (remainder filled in from reference TRBV28 and TRBJ1-5): DVKVTQSSRYLVKRTGEKVFLECVQDMDHENMFWYRQDPGLGLRLIYFSYDVKMKEKGDIPEGYSVSREKKERFSLILESASTNQTSMYLCASSSPRRKDQPQHFGDGTRLSIL.

This clonotype was counted many times. The CDR3 DNA follows: TGCGCCAGCAGCCAAGACCGCAGGGGAGAGACCCAGTACTTC. Encoded protein: CASSQDRRGETQYF. The V call is TRBV4-1, the J call TRBJ2-5; maybe TRBD1 (6 bases). Trimming removed 0 bases from V and 4 bases from J, with 9 bases in between. Germline V CDR1 and CDR2: MGHRA, YSYEKL. This CDR3 region has 14 residues.

V and J are TRBV13 and TRBJ2-7; 8 bases are a match to TRBD1. The germline CDR1 and CDR2 sequences are PRHDT and FYEKMQ (reference sequence). This CDR3 has 15 residues. J gave up 2 bases and V 5 bases, and 8 bases lay outside the gene matches. CDR3 in DNA: TGTGCCAGCAGCAACTTAGGACAGGGCCCCTACGAGCAGTACTTC. Amino acid sequence: CASSNLGQGPYEQYF.

In this sample, this clonotype turned up many times. The gene calls are TRBV29-1 and TRBJ2-6, with 7 bases identical to TRBD2. J gave up 1 base and V 5 bases, and 8 bases lay outside the gene matches. Germline V gene sequence: CDR1 SQVTM, CDR2 ANQGSEA. This CDR3 comprises 16 residues. Here the CDR3 DNA reads TGCAGCGTTCGACGGACTAGGGGATCTGGGGCCAACGTCCTGACTTTC. This encodes CSVRRTRGSGANVLTF.

The chain is built from TRBV6-6 and TRBJ2-1; 8 bases are a match to TRBD2. CDR1 is MNHNY, CDR2 SVGAGI, per germline (reference sequence). The CDR3 contains 16 residues. J was trimmed by 6 bases and V by 5 bases; bases with no gene match: 12. The CDR3 DNA is TGTGCCAGCAGTCCCCCCCGAGCGGGGGTCTCCAATGAGCAGTTCTTC. It encodes CASSPPRAGVSNEQFF.

A few counts support this clonotype. This sequence joins TRBV20-1 and TRBJ2-5; D possibly matches TRBD1 or TRBD2 (8 bases each). The CDR3 length is 18 residues. The germline gives CDR1 DFQATT, CDR2 SNEGSKA (reference sequence). Trimming cost V 2 bases and J 5 bases, with 27 bases left between them. The CDR3 sequence: CSARKGQGGISSGETQYF. CDR3 nucleotide sequence: TGCAGTGCTAGAAAAGGACAGGGAGGCATCTCTAGCGGGGAGACCCAGTACTTC.

The chain carries TRBV7-8 and TRBJ1-2; a weak D match, TRBD1 (6 bases). V was trimmed by 1 base and J by 4 bases, leaving 10 bases between them. From germline, CDR1 is SGHVS and CDR2 FQNEAQ. The CDR3 contains 14 residues. The CDR3 nucleotides read TGTGCCAGCAGCTTAGTTAGGGGGACCTATGGCTACACCTTC. Protein sequence: CASSLVRGTYGYTF.

This clonotype was observed many times. CDR3 sequence reads: CASSQGAGYLETQYF. CDR3 coding DNA: TGCGCCAGCAGCCAAGGTGCAGGGTATTTGGAGACCCAGTACTTC. V is TRBV4-1 and J is TRBJ2-5; D might be TRBD1 (5 bases). The germline CDR1 and CDR2 sequences are MGHRA and YSYEKL. V lost 1 base and J 5 bases, leaving 14 bases between the germline ends. This CDR3 region has 15 residues.

This rearrangement joins TRBV6-1 to TRBJ1-6, with 9 bases that match TRBD1. After removal of 6 bases from V and 8 bases from J, the junction contained 5 bases not matched to a gene. From germline, CDR1 is MNHNS and CDR2 SASEGT. CDR3 size: 14 residues. The CDR3 coding sequence is TGTGCCAGCAGCCGGACAGGGGCGGATTCACCCCTCCACTTT. Protein: CASSRTGADSPLHF.

This clonotype was picked up many times. This chain uses TRBV7-8 with TRBJ2-7, with D possibly being TRBD2 (7 bases). The CDR3 is made up of 13 amino acids. Germline-derived CDR1 and CDR2 are SGHVS and FQNEAQ. Trimming removed 0 bases from V and 6 bases from J, with 9 bases in between. The CDR3 protein is CASSLARGLEQYF. The DNA of the CDR3 is TGTGCCAGCAGCTTAGCGCGGGGGCTCGAGCAGTACTTC.

This clonotype was counted between two and nine times. J is TRBJ2-3 and V is TRBV5-1, with D perhaps being TRBD1 or TRBD2 (5 bases each). The CDR3 loop spans 15 amino acids. Germline values: CDR1 SGHRS, CDR2 YFSETQ. Trimming left V 0 bases short and J 2 bases short, with 10 bases between. The CDR3 DNA is TGCGCCAGCAGCTTGGCCTGGGGGAACACAGATACGCAGTATTTT. This encodes CASSLAWGNTDTQYF. Variable domain in full (rest from reference TRBV5-1 and TRBJ2-3): KAGVTQTPRYLIKTRGQQVTLSCSPISGHRSVSWYQQTPGQGLQFLFEYFSETQRNKGNFPGRFSGRQFSNSRSEMNVSTLELGDSALYLCASSLAWGNTDTQYFGPGTRLTVL.

V gene TRBV20-1 combines with J gene TRBJ2-7, with a weak D call TRBD2 (5 bases). Per germline, CDR1 DFQATT and CDR2 SNEGSKA (reference sequence). CDR3 length equals 14 residues. The V end lost 6 bases, the J end lost 5 bases, and 20 bases lay between the germline ends. CDR3 in DNA: TGCAGTGCCCCTCTCCCCGGGGTCAACAACGAGCAGTACTTC. Protein: CSAPLPGVNNEQYF.

This clonotype was observed a few times. The J gene is TRBJ1-1, the V gene TRBV12-3 or TRBV12-4; the match to TRBD1 covers 7 bases. J gave up 6 bases and V 6 bases, and 10 bases lay outside the gene matches. The CDR3 is made up of 14 amino acids. DNA for the CDR3: TGTGCCAGCAGAATGCGACAGGGACATGCTGAAGCTTTCTTT. Residues: CASRMRQGHAEAFF.

The chain carries TRBV20-1 and TRBJ2-3, with 7 nucleotides matching TRBD2. Germline V gives CDR1 DFQATT, CDR2 SNEGSKA (reference sequence). V was pared by 8 bases and J by 3 bases, with 14 bases of the junction left unmatched. The CDR3 is made up of 15 amino acids. CDR3 nucleotides: TGCAGTACCAGCTCCGGGGGGATAGGAACAGATACGCAGTATTTT. As protein: CSTSSGGIGTDTQYF.

This clonotype was found many times. The J gene is TRBJ2-5, the V gene TRBV4-1, with 9 bases aligning to TRBD1. Unmatched junction bases numbered 9, after V lost 1 base and J lost 6 bases. Germline V gives CDR1 MGHRA, CDR2 YSYEKL. This CDR3 contains 16 residues. The CDR3 sequence: CASSQGPGQGHKTQYF. The CDR3 region has the DNA TGCGCCAGCAGCCAAGGCCCGGGACAGGGACACAAGACCCAGTACTTC.

In regard to this clonotype: A read error may produce the germline difference seen at one junction end. The gene calls are TRBV7-2 and TRBJ2-7; 10 bases are shared with TRBD2. Germline V CDR1 and CDR2: SGHTA, FQGNSA. There are 16 residues in the CDR3. Here the CDR3 reads CAGSFANLAGAREQYF. As DNA, the CDR3 is TGTGCCGGCAGCTTTGCCAACCTAGCGGGAGCTCGGGAGCAGTACTTC. The full variable domain, completed using reference TRBV7-2 and TRBJ2-7, is GAGVSQSPSNKVTEKGKDVELRCDPISGHTALYWYRQSLGQGLEFLIYFQGNSAPDKSGLPSDRFSAERTGGSVSTLTIQRTQQEDSAVYLCAGSFANLAGAREQYFGPGTRLTVT.

The rearrangement links TRBV27 to TRBJ2-7, with 8 bases aligning to TRBD1. The CDR3 runs to 15 residues. The trim removed 5 bases at V and 5 bases at J, leaving 11 bases unmatched. Germline lookup yields CDR1 MNHEY and CDR2 SMNVEV (reference sequence). DNA of the CDR3: TGTGCCAGCAGTAAACAGGGGGAAATCTCGAACGAGCAGTACTTC. Protein product: CASSKQGEISNEQYF.

The chain is built from TRBV20-1 and TRBJ2-5; 9 nucleotides line up with TRBD1. J lost 5 bases, V lost 6 bases, and 10 bases had no gene match. Germline V CDR1 and CDR2: DFQATT, SNEGSKA (reference sequence). The CDR3 length is 14 residues. DNA for the CDR3: TGCAGTGCCCCCGGGACAGGGTCGCGGGAGACCCAGTACTTC. It encodes CSAPGTGSRETQYF.

The chain carries TRBV30 and TRBJ2-7; D is perhaps TRBD1 (7 bases). The germline V and J ends were trimmed by 3 bases and 3 bases, with 9 bases remaining between them. The CDR3 extends over 12 amino acids. Germline-derived CDR1 and CDR2 are GTSNPN and SVGIG (reference sequence). CDR3 in amino acids: CAWSQGGYEQYF. Here the CDR3 DNA reads TGTGCCTGGAGCCAGGGGGGCTACGAGCAGTACTTC.